These 9 T cell receptor beta chains were sequenced from one sample in a study of T cells in Graves' hyperthyroidism and ophthalmopathy. What was amplified from RNA transcripts were TCR beta CDR3 regions. The HTBI primer set served for first-round RT-PCR of the TCR CDR3. TCRdb processed the multiplex PCR reads anew with MiXCR; each CDR3 protein has one entry. The table records 300,000 to 450,000 distinct CDR3 sequences, 13% to 15% of them present only once. The specimen was blood. The receptor source for this set is a woman aged 25 to 39 with Graves' ophthalmopathy.

This clonotype was seen at least ten times. The chain has TRBV6-1 and TRBJ2-7; no clear D gene. Germline V gene data show CDR1 as MNHNS and CDR2 as SASEGT. V lost 0 bases and J lost 4, with 10 bases in between. The CDR3 is made up of 14 amino acids. CDR3 DNA sequence: TGTGCCAGCAGTGAAGCGGGGATCATATACGAGCAGTACTTC. Protein sequence: CASSEAGIIYEQYF.

This clonotype was found a few times. The junction departs from germline at one end; a sequencing error may be responsible. Written as DNA, the CDR3 is TGCGCCGGCAGCCAGGAACGCTCCGGGGGGGATACGCAGTATTTT. Its translation: CAGSQERSGGDTQYF. The chain is built from TRBV5-1 and TRBJ2-3, with 7 bases identical to TRBD2. Per the germline V gene, CDR1 is SGHRS and CDR2 is YFSETQ. This CDR3 is 15 amino acids long.

This clonotype appeared many times. The chain uses TRBV28 and TRBJ2-2; 10 nucleotides agree with TRBD2. The CDR3 has 15 residues. The germline V gene encodes CDR1 MDHEN and CDR2 SYDVKM. Trimming cost V 5 bases and J 1 base; bases outside gene matches: 1. CDR3 amino acids: CASSTSGVNTGELFF. CDR3 sequence (DNA): TGTGCCAGCAGTACTAGCGGGGTGAACACCGGGGAGCTGTTTTTT.

This clonotype was observed a few times. The chain recombines TRBV27 with TRBJ1-6, with a possible D match to TRBD1 (6 bases). Deletions cut 6 bases from V and 4 bases from J, with 13 bases between. The CDR3 consists of 15 residues. Germline V gene sequence: CDR1 MNHEY, CDR2 SMNVEV (reference sequence). The CDR3 DNA sequence: TGTGCCAGCAGCCCCGGACAGCCTTATAATTCACCCCTCCACTTT. Translated: CASSPGQPYNSPLHF.

This clonotype occurred many times. The rearrangement links TRBV12-3 or TRBV12-4 to TRBJ1-4; D is unclear. V was pared by 3 bases and J by 8 bases, with 22 bases between. This CDR3 comprises 17 residues. The CDR3 here is CASSFRPVGSGGEKLFF. Here the CDR3 DNA reads TGTGCCAGCAGTTTCCGCCCCGTCGGGTCCGGAGGGGAAAAACTGTTTTTT.

This clonotype was picked up many times. The chain uses TRBV3-1 and TRBJ1-1; no clear D. The CDR3 sequence is 14 residues long. V shed 2 bases and J shed 2 bases, with 9 bases lying between them. The germline CDR1 and CDR2 sequences are LGHDT and YNNKEL (reference sequence). As DNA, the CDR3 is TGTGCCAGCAGCCAACTGGGGATAAACACTGAAGCTTTCTTT. Its translation: CASSQLGINTEAFF. Supplemented by reference TRBV3-1 and TRBJ1-1, the full variable domain reads DTAVSQTPKYLVTQMGNDKSIKCEQNLGHDTMYWYKQDSKKFLKIMFSYNNKELIINETVPNRFSPKSPDKAHLNLHINSLELGDSAVYFCASSQLGINTEAFFGQGTRLTVV.

This clonotype was recorded many times. Here the CDR3 DNA reads TGTGCCAGCACGGCGGATAACTATGGCTACACCTTC. As protein: CASTADNYGYTF. The chain is built from TRBV6-1 and TRBJ1-2; D not resolved. Germline V gene lookup returns CDR1 MNHNS and CDR2 SASEGT. The V end was cut by 7 bases, the J end by 1 base, with 7 bases between. The CDR3 extends over 12 amino acids.

This clonotype was observed many times. The chain links TRBV7-3 to TRBJ2-1; the match to TRBD2 covers 8 bases. V shed 7 bases and J 9 bases; nucleotides not matched to a gene: 8. The CDR3 extends over 13 amino acids. Germline CDR1 reads SGHTA; CDR2 reads FQGTGA. CDR3 region: CASTPGGGGEQFF. CDR3 in DNA: TGTGCCAGCACCCCGGGGGGGGGCGGTGAGCAGTTCTTC. Combining the CDR3 with reference TRBV7-3 and TRBJ2-1 gives the whole variable domain GAGVSQTPSNKVTEKGKYVELRCDPISGHTALYWYRQSLGQGPEFLIYFQGTGAADDSGLPNDRFFAVRPEGSVSTLKIQRTERGDSAVYLCASTPGGGGEQFFGPGTRLTVL.

This clonotype showed up just a few times. The V and J genes are TRBV2 and TRBJ2-1; perhaps TRBD2 as D (6 bases). This CDR3 is 13 amino acids long. The V and J ends lost 8 bases and 8 bases respectively, with 16 bases between them. CDR1 is SNHLY, CDR2 FYNNEI, per germline. Written as DNA, the CDR3 is TGTGCCAGCGGCGGAGGGCTCCCCGATGAGCAGTTCTTC. Its translation is CASGGGLPDEQFF.